This T cell receptor (beta chain) stems from a study of identical twins. This clonotype was counted many times. Germline V gene sequence: CDR1 DFQATT, CDR2 SNEGSKA (reference sequence). The V end lost 5 bases, the J end lost 2 bases, and 14 bases lay between the germline ends. There are 14 residues in the CDR3. TCRdb called the 5' RACE reads again in MiXCR, with one record for every CDR3 protein. The repertoire holds about 700,000 distinct CDR3 sequences, with approximately 6.1% as singletons. This clonotype was obtained from a man younger than 35 in good health. The rearrangement joins TRBV20-1 to TRBJ2-3; the D gene is possibly TRBD2 (6 bases). The sequenced material came from naive T cells sorted from blood. The CDR3 spells CSAPPGGNTDTQYF. The CDR3 DNA reads TGCAGTGCTCCTCCGGGCGGGAACACAGATACGCAGTATTTT.